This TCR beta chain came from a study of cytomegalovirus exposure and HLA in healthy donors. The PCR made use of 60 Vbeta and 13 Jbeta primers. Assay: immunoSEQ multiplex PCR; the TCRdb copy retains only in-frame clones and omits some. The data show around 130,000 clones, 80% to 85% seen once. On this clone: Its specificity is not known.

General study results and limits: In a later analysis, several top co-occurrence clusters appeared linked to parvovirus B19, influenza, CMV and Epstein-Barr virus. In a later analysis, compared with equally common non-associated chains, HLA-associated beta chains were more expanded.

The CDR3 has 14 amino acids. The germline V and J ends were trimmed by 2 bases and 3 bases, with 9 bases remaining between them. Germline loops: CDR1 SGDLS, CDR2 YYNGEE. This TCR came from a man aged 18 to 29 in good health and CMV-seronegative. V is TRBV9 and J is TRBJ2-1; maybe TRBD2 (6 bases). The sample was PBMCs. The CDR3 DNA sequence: TGTGCCAGCAGCGTGTTAGCGGACTACAATGAGCAGTTCTTC. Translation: CASSVLADYNEQFF.